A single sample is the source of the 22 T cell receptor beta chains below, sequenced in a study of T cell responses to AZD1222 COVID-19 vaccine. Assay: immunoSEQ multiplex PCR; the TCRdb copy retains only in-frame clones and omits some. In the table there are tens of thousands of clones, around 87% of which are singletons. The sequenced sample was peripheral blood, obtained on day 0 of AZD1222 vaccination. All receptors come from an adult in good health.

The CDR3 reads CASSIVAGMNTEAFF. CDR3 DNA: TGTGCCAGTAGTATCGTGGCAGGGATGAACACTGAAGCTTTCTTT. The chain recombines TRBV19 with TRBJ1-1, with D perhaps matching TRBD1 (5 bases). There are 15 residues in the CDR3. The germline V gene encodes CDR1 LNHDA and CDR2 SQIVND (reference sequence). V was clipped by 3 bases and J by 0 bases, with 11 bases between them.

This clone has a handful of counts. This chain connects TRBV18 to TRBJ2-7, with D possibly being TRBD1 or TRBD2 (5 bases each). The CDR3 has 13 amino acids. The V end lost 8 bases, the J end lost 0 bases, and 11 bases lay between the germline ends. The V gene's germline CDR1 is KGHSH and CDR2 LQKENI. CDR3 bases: TGTGCCAGCCGACCAGGGACCTCCTACGAGCAGTACTTC. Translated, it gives CASRPGTSYEQYF.

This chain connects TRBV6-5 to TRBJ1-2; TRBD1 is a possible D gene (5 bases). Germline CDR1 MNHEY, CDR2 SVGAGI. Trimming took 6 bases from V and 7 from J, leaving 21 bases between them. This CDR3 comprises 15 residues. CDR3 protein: CASRKPGRKEGGYTF. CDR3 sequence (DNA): TGTGCCAGCAGAAAACCGGGACGGAAAGAAGGTGGCTACACCTTC.

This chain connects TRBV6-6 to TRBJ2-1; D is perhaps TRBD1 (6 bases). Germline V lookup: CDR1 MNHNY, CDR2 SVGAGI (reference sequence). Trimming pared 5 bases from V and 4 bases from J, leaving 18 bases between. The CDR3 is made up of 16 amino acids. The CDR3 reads CASSADAGTNYNEQFF. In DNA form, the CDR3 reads TGTGCCAGCAGTGCCGATGCCGGGACAAATTACAATGAGCAGTTCTTC.

In DNA form, the CDR3 reads TGTGCCAGCAGCCAAGTCGCCATAAGATCCTACAATGAGCAGTTCTTC. It is translated as CASSQVAIRSYNEQFF. V gene TRBV4-2 combines with J gene TRBJ2-1, with D unresolved. V was pared by 1 base and J by 1 base, with 11 bases between. The CDR3 is 16 amino acids. Germline V gives CDR1 LGHNA, CDR2 YNFKEQ.

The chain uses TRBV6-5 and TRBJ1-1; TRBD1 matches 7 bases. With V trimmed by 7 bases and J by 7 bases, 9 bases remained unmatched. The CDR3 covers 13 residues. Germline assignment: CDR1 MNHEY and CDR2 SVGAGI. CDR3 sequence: CASNQNRGGEAFF. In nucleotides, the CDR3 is TGTGCCAGCAACCAAAACAGGGGCGGTGAAGCTTTCTTT.

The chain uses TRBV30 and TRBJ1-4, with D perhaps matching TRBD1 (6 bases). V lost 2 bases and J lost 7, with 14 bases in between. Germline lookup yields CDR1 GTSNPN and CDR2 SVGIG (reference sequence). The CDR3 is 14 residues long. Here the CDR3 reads CAWSIQGRGEKLFF. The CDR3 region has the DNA TGTGCCTGGAGTATCCAGGGGAGGGGTGAAAAACTGTTTTTT.

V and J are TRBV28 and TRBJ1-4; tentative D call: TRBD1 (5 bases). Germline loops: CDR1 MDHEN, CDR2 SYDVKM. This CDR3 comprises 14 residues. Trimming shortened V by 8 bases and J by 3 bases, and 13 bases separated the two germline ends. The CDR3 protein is CASGLTASNEKLFF. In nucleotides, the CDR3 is TGTGCCAGCGGACTGACAGCTTCTAATGAAAAACTGTTTTTT.

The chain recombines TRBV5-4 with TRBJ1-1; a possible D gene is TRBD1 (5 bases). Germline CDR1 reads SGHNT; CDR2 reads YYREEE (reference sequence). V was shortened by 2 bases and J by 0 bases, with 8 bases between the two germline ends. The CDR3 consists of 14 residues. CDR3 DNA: TGTGCCAGCAGCTTCGGAGGGGTGAACACTGAAGCTTTCTTT. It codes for CASSFGGVNTEAFF. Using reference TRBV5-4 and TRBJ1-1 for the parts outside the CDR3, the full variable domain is ETGVTQSPTHLIKTRGQQVTLRCSSQSGHNTVSWYQQALGQGPQFIFQYYREEENGRGNFPPRFSGLQFPNYSSELNVNALELDDSALYLCASSFGGVNTEAFFGQGTRLTVV.

The CDR3 DNA reads TGTGCCAGCAGTTTCGGGACGGAAGAGACCCAGTACTTC. Its translation: CASSFGTEETQYF. The chain carries TRBV12-3 or TRBV12-4 and TRBJ2-5, with D perhaps matching TRBD1 or TRBD2 (5 bases each). Trimming took off 3 bases at V and 3 bases at J, with 8 bases between the two ends. The CDR3 loop spans 13 amino acids.

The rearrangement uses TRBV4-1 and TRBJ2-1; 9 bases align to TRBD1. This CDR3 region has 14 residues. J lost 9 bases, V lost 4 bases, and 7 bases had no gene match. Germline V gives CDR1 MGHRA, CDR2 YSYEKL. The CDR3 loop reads CASSLQQGAGEQFF. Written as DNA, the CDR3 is TGCGCCAGCAGCCTACAACAGGGGGCAGGTGAGCAGTTCTTC.

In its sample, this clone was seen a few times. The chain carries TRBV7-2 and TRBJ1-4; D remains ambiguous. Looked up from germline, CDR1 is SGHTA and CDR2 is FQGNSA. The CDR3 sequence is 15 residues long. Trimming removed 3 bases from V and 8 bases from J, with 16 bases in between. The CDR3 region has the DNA TGTGCCAGCAGCTTTTACAGTTGGGGTCGGGAAAAACTGTTTTTT. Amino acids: CASSFYSWGREKLFF.

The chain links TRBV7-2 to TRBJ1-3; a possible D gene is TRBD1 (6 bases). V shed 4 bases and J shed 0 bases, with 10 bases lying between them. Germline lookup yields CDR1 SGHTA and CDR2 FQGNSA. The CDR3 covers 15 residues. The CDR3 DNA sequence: TGTGCCAGCAGCTCCCAGGGGAGCTCTGGAAACACCATATATTTT. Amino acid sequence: CASSSQGSSGNTIYF.

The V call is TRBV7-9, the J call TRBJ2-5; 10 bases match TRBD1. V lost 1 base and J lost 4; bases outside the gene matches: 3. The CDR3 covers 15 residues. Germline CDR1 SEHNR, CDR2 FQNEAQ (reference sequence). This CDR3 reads CASSLGDRGRETQYF. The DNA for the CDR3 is TGTGCCAGCAGCTTAGGTGACAGGGGGCGAGAGACCCAGTACTTC.

The CDR3 loop is CATSRGGLQPQHF. The CDR3 bases are TGTGCCACCAGCAGAGGAGGCCTTCAGCCCCAGCATTTT. V usage is TRBV15 and J usage is TRBJ1-5; unclear D gene. This CDR3 spans 13 amino acids. V lost 1 base and J lost 6, with 7 bases in between. The germline gives CDR1 LNHNV, CDR2 YYDKDF (reference sequence).

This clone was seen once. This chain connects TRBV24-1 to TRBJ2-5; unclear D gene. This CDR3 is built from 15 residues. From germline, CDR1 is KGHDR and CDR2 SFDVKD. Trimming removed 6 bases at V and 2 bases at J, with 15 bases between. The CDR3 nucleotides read TGTGCCACCAGTTTTGGCCTCACAGAACAAGAGACCCAGTACTTC. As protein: CATSFGLTEQETQYF.

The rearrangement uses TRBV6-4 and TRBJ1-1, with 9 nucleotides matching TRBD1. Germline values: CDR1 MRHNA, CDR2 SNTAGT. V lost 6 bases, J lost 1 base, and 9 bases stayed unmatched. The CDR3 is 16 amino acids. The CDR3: CASRGGTGSGNTEAFF. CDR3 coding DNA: TGTGCCAGCAGAGGGGGGACAGGGTCGGGGAACACTGAAGCTTTCTTT.

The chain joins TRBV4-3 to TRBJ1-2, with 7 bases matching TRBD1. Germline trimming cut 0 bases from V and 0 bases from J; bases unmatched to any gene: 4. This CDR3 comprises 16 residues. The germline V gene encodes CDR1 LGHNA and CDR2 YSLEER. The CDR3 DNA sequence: TGCGCCAGCAGCCAAGATAGGGACAGCTCTAACTATGGCTACACCTTC. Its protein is CASSQDRDSSNYGYTF.

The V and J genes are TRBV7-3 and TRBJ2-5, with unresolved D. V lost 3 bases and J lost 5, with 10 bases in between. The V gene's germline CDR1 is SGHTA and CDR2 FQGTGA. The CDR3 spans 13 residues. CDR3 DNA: TGTGCCAGCAGCTTCGGGCCTCAGGAGACCCAGTACTTC. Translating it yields CASSFGPQETQYF.

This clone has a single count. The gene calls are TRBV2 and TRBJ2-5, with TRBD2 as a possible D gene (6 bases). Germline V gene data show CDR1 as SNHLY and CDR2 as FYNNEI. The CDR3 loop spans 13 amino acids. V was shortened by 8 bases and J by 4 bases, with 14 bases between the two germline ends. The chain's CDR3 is CASDRLERETQYF. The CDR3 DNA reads TGTGCCAGCGATAGACTAGAGCGAGAGACCCAGTACTTC.

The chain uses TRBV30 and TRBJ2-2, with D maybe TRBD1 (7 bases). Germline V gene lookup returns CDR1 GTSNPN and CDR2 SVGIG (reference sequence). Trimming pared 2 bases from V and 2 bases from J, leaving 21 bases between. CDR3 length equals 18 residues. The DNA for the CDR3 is TGTGCCTGGAGTCGGGACAGATTAGGGACTGGTAACACCGGGGAGCTGTTTTTT. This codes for CAWSRDRLGTGNTGELFF.

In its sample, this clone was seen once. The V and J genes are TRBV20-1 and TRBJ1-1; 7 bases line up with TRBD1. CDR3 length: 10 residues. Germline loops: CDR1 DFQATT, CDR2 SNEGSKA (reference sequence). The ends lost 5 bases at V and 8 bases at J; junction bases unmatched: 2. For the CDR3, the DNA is TGCAGTGCTTGGACAGGCGAAGCTTTCTTT. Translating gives CSAWTGEAFF.